This TCR beta chain was captured in a study of post-analysis software for immune sequencing data (dated by TCRdb to 2014 to 2015). General notes on the study: The recorded disease courses included relapsing-remitting, secondary progressive and progressive-relapsing multiple sclerosis, and some patients had no subtype annotation. A subset of samples was prepared in parallel using single-end sample barcoding, then pooled and co-amplified after Illumina adapter ligation. Patient repertoires were compared against 11 previously published healthy control repertoires from donors aged about 6 to 27 years. What the work shows at the level of the full study, not this receptor alone: Multiple sclerosis patients had significantly lower normalized Chao1 diversity than controls, a result that suggests substantial peripheral T-cell clonal expansion. Significantly higher frequencies in patients than in controls were found for several TRBV segments, including TRBV5-6, TRBV5-1 and TRBV20-1. The control group was slightly older than the multiple sclerosis patient group. When samples were clustered directly using the F measure, samples prepared in the same batch co-clustered strongly, which prompted a batch-effect correction.

To demonstrate the VDJtools post-analysis software, TCR beta repertoires were profiled from the peripheral blood of about a dozen young patients with multiple sclerosis. The multiple sclerosis patients were children and adolescents ranging in age from 6 to 15 years. Remarks on this clonotype: This clone's antigen is unknown. Nothing much larger sits one base from this clone, and base qualities are not available.

Counted from cysteine to phenylalanine, this CDR3 has 15 amino acids. The DNA shown is the 45-base CDR3, in frame from base 1. The CDR1 and CDR2 encoded by the germline V gene are SGHVS and FQNEAQ. V drops 5 bases and J drops 1 base, leaving 15 bases in between. The library came from PCR. Sequenced using an Illumina HiSeq 2500. To reduce PCR and sequencing biases, unique molecular identifiers were incorporated into the TCR beta cDNA libraries. Some 500,000 cDNA molecules were obtained for every 1 to 10 million input T cells, so each molecule roughly corresponded to one T cell. Patient libraries were prepared and sequenced with the same protocol used for the earlier healthy control dataset. Within a given batch, samples were prepared together, multiplexed and sequenced on the same HiSeq lane. In the authors' own workflow: MIGEC was used to process the raw barcoded reads, and molecular identifier groups with only a single read were discarded before consensus assembly and CDR3 extraction. Clonotype tables were post-analysed with VDJtools, and diversity was normalized by down-sampling all datasets to the smallest sample size. To correct batch-related cross-sample contamination, repertoire overlap clustering matched CDR3 amino acid sequences but not nucleotide sequences. The public sequencing data were trimmed at Q25 with fastp and processed into clonotypes with MiXCR by TCRdb, which kept only in-frame beta chains. CDR3 protein duplicates are merged, each entry listing the most common genes and DNA. The V and J calls, along with clone size, are taken from TCRdb and not from the paper's own processing. This sample holds approximately 730,000 distinct CDR3 sequences; roughly 46% were observed only once. 4% to 5% of the sample comes from the top ten.

The chain employs TRBV7-8 and TRBJ2-7; the D gene could be either TRBD1 or TRBD2, each agreeing at 5 bases. Sequencing was carried out using blood. The sequence was obtained from a girl aged 5 to 17 with multiple sclerosis. Read as DNA, the sequence is TGTGCCAGCAGCGGAGGATCAGGGCTGTCCTACGAGCAGTACTTC. This sequence encodes CASSGGSGLSYEQYF.